Sequencing of this TCR beta chain was carried out in a study of cytomegalovirus exposure and HLA in healthy donors (dated by TCRdb to between 2016 and 2019). Some background on the complete study: According to an earlier analysis of around 600 of the donors, about 190 million T cells yielded roughly 100 million unique TCR beta sequences and approximately 300 Gb of sequence data. An early release that covered fewer than 800 HLA-typed donors contained approximately 300 gigabases of sequencing data and tens of millions of unique TCR sequences. Among the roughly 380 genotyped donors, under 90% belonged to the genetic ancestry cluster associated with self-reported Caucasian donors. The study was designed to test whether signatures of past pathogen exposure could be identified by cataloging public T cell receptors. Using immunosequencing, the study profiled T cell repertoires from about 650 subjects and related those repertoires to cytomegalovirus serostatus. Besides the first cohort of around 700 subjects, a separate validation cohort made up of around 120 different subjects was used. To predict cytomegalovirus infection status, the study combined high-throughput TCR immunosequencing, statistical association of individual TCRs with disease status, and machine learning. To study patterns of TCR occurrence, a later analysis re-analyzed previously published TCR beta repertoires from 666 donors and added high-resolution HLA genotyping. In the later analysis, no new phenotypic data were used to find candidate immune exposures; instead, reliance was placed on TCR beta sequences and their occurrence across donors. An earlier analysis of approximately 500 of the donors applied high-throughput TCR beta sequencing to assess whether each TCR beta V gene segment acted as functional or pseudogenic. Donor age, sex, ethnicity and CMV serostatus were compiled alongside the repertoire data. Genome-wide SNP genotypes for about 55% of the roughly 670 donors were used in a later genetic analysis, which treated that subset as a discovery cohort. All discovery cohort repertoires had been generated on a single sequencing platform. Both class I and class II loci were covered by HLA typing, at four-digit resolution. The number of donors typed differed by locus, with roughly 620-640 for A, B, C, DRB1 and DQB1, more than 500 for DQA1, 600 to 610 for DPA1, and around 460 for DPB1. A handful of DR-DQ haplotypes were treated as single units for association and clustering because of strong linkage in the cohort. Across approximately 420 genotyped donors of the cohort, an average of approximately 220,000 unique TCR beta nucleotide sequences per donor were sequenced, and roughly a sixth of those sequences were non-productive. The full study reports these points: In a later analysis, several top co-occurrence clusters were reported to appear linked to parvovirus B19, influenza, CMV and Epstein-Barr virus. A later analysis found that HLA-associated TCR beta chains were more clonally expanded and had lower generation probabilities than equally common non-associated chains. At a false discovery rate of 0.05, a later analysis linked 16,951 TCR beta sequences to specific HLA alleles. Some IMGT-functional V segments, including TRBV6-2 and TRBV6-3, could not be distinguished by the 87-base-pair reads and were therefore excluded. Because HLA typing was missing for some donors at each locus, association tests included only the typed subset. Most TCR sequences were seen in very few donors, while some public TCRs were found in many individuals. Roughly uniform sequencing depth across donors was assumed in presence/absence analyses, although this assumption may not hold. CMV serostatus was the only immune exposure information available for the cohort. The classifier was reported to diagnose cytomegalovirus status with high specificity and sensitivity in both the original cohort and the validation cohort. Correlated functional status among segregating V segments might be attributable to linkage disequilibrium, but an unknown experimental factor could not be ruled out. In a later analysis, most CMV-associated TCR beta chains were found to appear HLA-restricted, with HLA associations seemingly driven largely by CMV exposure. In a later genetic analysis, a missense DCLRE1C variant was associated with V-gene and J-gene trimming of TCR beta chains, and the association was replicated in an independent cohort. The sequencing pipeline was judged likely to have produced a cluster of highly shared sequence variants as a technical artifact. A further reported finding was that TCR beta sequences accurately predicted the HLA-A and HLA-B alleles for most subjects in the first cohort. In vitro tests confirmed that a few of the cytomegalovirus-associated TCR beta chains recognize cytomegalovirus antigens. Strong co-occurrence of HLA alleles, especially DR and DQ, made assigning TCR associations to individual alleles difficult. In this cohort, only TCR beta chains were sequenced, and detectable features were limited by the absence of alpha or paired-chain data. In an earlier analysis of a few hundred of the donors, most TCR beta V segments were observed in productive rearrangements about 87% or about 30% of the time, broadly matching IMGT annotations. In a later genetic analysis, fewer N-insertions in productive TCRs were reported among donors in an Asian-associated ancestry cluster than the roughly 670-donor mean. The authors suggested that the approach could potentially be extended to other disease states and immunological phenotypes. Because counts were too low, around 18 rarely observed V segments, including chromosome 9 orphons, were left out of the earlier analysis of roughly 600 of the donors. According to a later analysis, TCR association rates differed among HLA loci, with DRB1 alleles showing the most associated TCRs and HLA-C alleles showing the fewest. The study listed 170 or so TCR beta chains as associated with cytomegalovirus.

Notes on this clone: The specificity of this receptor is unknown.

Library method: the immunoSEQ multiplex PCR assay. A mixture of 60 forward primers for TCR Vbeta segments and 13 reverse primers for TCR Jbeta segments was used in the multiplex PCR. The CDR3 region of rearranged TCR beta genes was amplified from genomic DNA by a multiplex PCR assay. The Illumina HiSeq System was used to sequence the amplified TCR beta libraries as 87-base-pair reads. Concerning the study's data processing: Across the 640 or so repertoires, a later analysis counted some 80 million unique TCR beta chains, around 11 million of which were shared by at least two donors. To remove PCR and sequencing errors, raw reads were error-corrected and collapsed into unique sequences using a nearest-neighbor algorithm that merged closely related sequences. Alignment of CDR3 sequences to IMGT reference sequences was used to assign V, D and J gene segments. For a sequence to be retained, a match of at least six nucleotides was required to both a V gene segment and a J gene segment. A rearrangement was called productive if the CDR3 had no stop codons and remained in frame with V and J, and every other rearrangement was called non-productive. Following IMGT convention, CDR3 was defined as the stretch from the second conserved V-encoded cysteine to the conserved J-encoded phenylalanine. The earlier analysis of about 560 of the donors excluded any sequence lacking an unambiguous match to a single V gene segment. An earlier analysis of approximately 590 of the donors called V segments functional above 56.7% productive rearrangements and segregating when the between-donor standard deviation exceeded 5%. To diagnose cytomegalovirus status from the catalog of TCR beta chain sequences, a statistical classification framework was built. V and J gene assignment, in a later analysis, came from comparing TCR nucleotide sequences with IMGT/GENE-DB human TR gene sequences. A later analysis assigned CDR3 sequences and most-parsimonious VDJ recombination scenarios with the TCRdist pipeline. In a later analysis, each TCR beta chain was defined by its CDR3 amino acid sequence together with its V-gene family, and reads lacking a unique V-gene family were excluded. A later analysis removed 592 highly shared, low-generation-probability nucleotide sequences to deal with suspected cross-contamination and a sequencing artifact. In a later analysis, a clonal expansion index was calculated for each public chain from normalized within-repertoire ranks of inferred template counts. Generation probabilities in a later analysis came from a VDJ recombination model fitted to out-of-frame rearrangements, and those results were checked against IGoR. In a later analysis, TCR-TCR, TCR-HLA and TCR-CMV co-occurrence was scored with hypergeometric tests, and a repertoire-size bias correction was applied to TCR pairs. False discovery rates were estimated in a later analysis by permuting HLA or CMV assignments 20 times. In a later analysis, co-occurring TCRs were grouped with DBSCAN, and TCRdist sequence similarity was added when clustering was performed within HLA-allele-positive subsets. For co-occurrence clustering, repertoires with fewer than 30,000 or more than 120,000 public chains were excluded, along with about five repertoires with anomalous nucleotide sharing. Not all clones reach the TCRdb copy of this immuneACCESS table, which keeps in-frame sequences only. Checked studies attribute under half of the gap to unresolved V genes and leave the rest unexplained. The V and J calls and the clone size are those of that table, but D and trimming were determined from the DNA. This sample's table contains over 55,000 clones. The ten largest clones represent less than 20% of the sample.

The cohort was made up of hundreds of healthy bone marrow donors. All cohort members were sampled while nominally healthy, although unrecorded immune exposures were likely present. The donor tested CMV seronegative and was one of the 352 seronegative cohort members. A peripheral blood sample was collected from each donor, and TCR beta sequencing was performed on peripheral blood mononuclear cells. Genomic DNA extraction from the blood cell samples was performed with the Qiagen DNeasy Blood Extraction Kit. V drops 8 bases and J drops 8 bases, leaving 15 bases in between. The germline V gene specifies SNHLY as CDR1 and FYNNEI as CDR2. The CDR3 has 12 amino acids, counting the end cysteine and phenylalanine. Only the CDR3 DNA is retained, 36 bases long and in frame from the first base.

The sample consisted of PBMCs. The receptor was isolated from a boy aged 5-17 years in good health and CMV-seronegative. The chain links TRBV2 with TRBJ1-2; the D gene lacks a confident call. The DNA sequence follows: TGTGCCAGCGGTCCTCAGGAGCGGGGCTACACCTTC. Its protein product is CASGPQERGYTF.